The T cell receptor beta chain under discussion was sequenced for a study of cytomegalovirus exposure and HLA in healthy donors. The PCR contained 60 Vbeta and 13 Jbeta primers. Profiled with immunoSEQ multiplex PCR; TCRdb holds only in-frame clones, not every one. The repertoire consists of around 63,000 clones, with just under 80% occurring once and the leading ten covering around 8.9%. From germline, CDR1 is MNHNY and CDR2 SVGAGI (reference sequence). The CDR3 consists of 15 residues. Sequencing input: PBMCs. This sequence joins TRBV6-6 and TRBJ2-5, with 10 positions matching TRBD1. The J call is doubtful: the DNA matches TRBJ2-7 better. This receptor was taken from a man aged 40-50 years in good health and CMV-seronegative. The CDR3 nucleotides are TGTGCCAGCAGTTACTCGACAGGGGGCTGGTACGAGCAGTACTTC. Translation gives CASSYSTGGWYEQYF.